The 22 T cell receptor beta chains given below trace back to one sample, sequenced in a study of cytotoxic CD8 clonotypes in ibrutinib-treated CLL. Data came from immunoSEQ multiplex PCR; TCRdb stores just in-frame clones and leaves some out. The sample contains some 200,000 clones, 70% of which appear only once. The specimen was PBMCs, collected after 12 months of ibrutinib treatment. These receptors came from a human donor with chronic lymphocytic leukemia.

This clone came up once. The gene calls are TRBV6-6 and TRBJ1-1; D remains unclear. Germline V gene sequence: CDR1 MNHNY, CDR2 SVGAGI (reference sequence). This CDR3 is built from 13 residues. V lost 6 bases, J lost 3 bases, and 11 bases lay in between. Written as DNA, the CDR3 is TGTGCCAGCAGGAGGGTTTTGGACACTGAAGCTTTCTTT. Translation gives CASRRVLDTEAFF.

This clone was seen a handful of times. The chain uses TRBV4-1 and TRBJ2-3, with TRBD2 matching 8 bases. This CDR3 is built from 14 residues. Losses at the gene ends were 4 bases for V and 7 bases for J; bases not matched to a gene: 7. From germline, CDR1 is MGHRA and CDR2 YSYEKL. CDR3 nucleotide sequence: TGCGCCAGCAGCCCGCCGGGGGGGGGACATACGCAGTATTTT. This gives the protein CASSPPGGGHTQYF.

The V call is TRBV5-1, the J call TRBJ1-2; D might be TRBD1 (5 bases). The CDR3 totals 14 residues. The germline CDR1 and CDR2 sequences are SGHRS and YFSETQ. With 5 bases removed from V and 0 bases from J, the gap between germline ends came to 11 bases. The CDR3 DNA follows: TGCGCCAGCAGGGGACTGCGAGCTAACTATGGCTACACCTTC. Translating it yields CASRGLRANYGYTF.

The rearrangement joins TRBV30 to TRBJ2-5; 7 bases agree with TRBD1. The germline CDR1 and CDR2 sequences are GTSNPN and SVGIG (reference sequence). The V and J ends lost 5 bases and 5 bases, in that order; junction bases with no gene match: 5. This CDR3 region has 12 residues. Written as DNA, the CDR3 is TGTGCCTGGGGACCGACAGGGGAGACCCAGTACTTC. Amino acid sequence: CAWGPTGETQYF.

This clone has just one count. This rearrangement joins TRBV11-2 to TRBJ2-1; D not certain. This CDR3 contains 15 residues. V was shortened by 5 bases and J by 0 bases, with 11 bases between the two germline ends. From germline, CDR1 is SGHAT and CDR2 FQNNGV. The CDR3 DNA follows: TGTGCCAGCAGCCGAGGTGCCTACTCCTACAATGAGCAGTTCTTC. Residues: CASSRGAYSYNEQFF.

V gene TRBV4-1 combines with J gene TRBJ2-3; D call uncertain. Germline CDR1 reads MGHRA; CDR2 reads YSYEKL. Trimming stripped 5 bases from V and 8 bases from J, with 14 bases between. The CDR3 totals 13 residues. In DNA form, the CDR3 reads TGCGCCAGCAGCGACCAAACCGGTGGTACGCAGTATTTT. Amino acids: CASSDQTGGTQYF.

This clone was observed a few times. The rearrangement links TRBV5-6 to TRBJ2-5, with 13 bases identical to TRBD2. J was trimmed by 3 bases and V by 4 bases; bases with no gene match: 6. Germline CDR1 is SGHDT and CDR2 is YYEEEE. The CDR3 loop spans 16 amino acids. The CDR3 sequence: CASSELAGGSKETQYF. The CDR3 coding sequence is TGTGCCAGCAGCGAACTAGCGGGGGGGAGCAAAGAGACCCAGTACTTC.

V gene TRBV30 combines with J gene TRBJ2-1, with TRBD2 matching over 9 bases. This CDR3 contains 13 residues. V shed 5 bases and J 7 bases; nucleotides not matched to a gene: 6. CDR1 and CDR2 from the germline V gene are GTSNPN and SVGIG (reference sequence). DNA of the CDR3: TGTGCCTGGGAGCTAGCGGGGATGAATGAGCAGTTCTTC. Translated, it gives CAWELAGMNEQFF.

The chain has TRBV29-1 and TRBJ2-1, with 11 nucleotides matching TRBD1. V shed 4 bases, J shed 8 bases, and the junction held 7 bases outside the gene matches. CDR1 is SQVTM, CDR2 ANQGSEA, per germline. The CDR3 spans 14 residues. This CDR3 is CSVARTGGKDEQFF. CDR3 DNA: TGCAGCGTTGCGAGGACAGGGGGCAAGGATGAGCAGTTCTTC.

This clone has more than one count but fewer than ten. The J gene is TRBJ1-1, the V gene TRBV7-9, with D possibly matching TRBD1 (5 bases). This CDR3 spans 10 amino acids. Trimming removed 11 bases at V and 8 bases at J, with 12 bases between. The V gene's germline CDR1 is SEHNR and CDR2 FQNEAQ (reference sequence). The CDR3: CAGAGGEAFF. The CDR3 region has the DNA TGTGCCGGGGCCGGGGGGGAAGCTTTCTTT.

The genes are TRBV5-1 and TRBJ2-1, with D possibly being TRBD2 (6 bases). CDR3 length: 14 residues. V lost 7 bases to trimming and J lost 5 bases, with 16 bases between them. In germline, CDR1 is SGHRS, CDR2 YFSETQ. The CDR3 spells CASWGEVVHNEQFF. Here the CDR3 DNA reads TGCGCCAGCTGGGGGGAAGTGGTTCACAATGAGCAGTTCTTC.

This clone has only a few counts. The chain employs TRBV5-1 and TRBJ2-5; weak D call: TRBD1 (6 bases). This CDR3 is built from 12 residues. Germline CDR1 is SGHRS and CDR2 is YFSETQ. V lost 4 bases to trimming and J lost 5 bases, with 9 bases between them. CDR3 amino acids: CASSATGETQYF. CDR3 coding DNA: TGCGCCAGCAGCGCAACAGGGGAGACCCAGTACTTC.

This chain links TRBV18 with TRBJ2-3; 11 nucleotides match TRBD2. With 5 bases clipped from V and 7 bases from J, the junction kept 11 bases outside the gene matches. There are 16 residues in the CDR3. Germline CDR1 reads KGHSH; CDR2 reads LQKENI. The CDR3 here is CASSFMSGTSGYTQYF. In DNA, the CDR3 is TGTGCCAGCTCATTTATGTCCGGGACTAGCGGTTATACGCAGTATTTT.

The rearrangement links TRBV27 to TRBJ2-1; 9 nucleotides line up with TRBD1. The V gene end was trimmed by 5 bases and the J gene end by 1 base; junction bases not matched to a gene: 6. The V gene's germline CDR1 is MNHEY and CDR2 SMNVEV (reference sequence). The CDR3 loop spans 16 amino acids. As DNA, the CDR3 is TGTGCCAGCAGTGAATTAGGGACAGGGTCCTACAATGAGCAGTTCTTC. It encodes CASSELGTGSYNEQFF.

The chain is built from TRBV2 and TRBJ2-1; D call uncertain. Deletions cut 2 bases from V and 0 bases from J, with 11 bases between. Germline assignment: CDR1 SNHLY and CDR2 FYNNEI. This CDR3 contains 16 residues. The chain's CDR3 is CASSELWMSSYNEQFF. CDR3 sequence (DNA): TGTGCCAGCAGTGAATTGTGGATGAGCTCCTACAATGAGCAGTTCTTC. Using reference TRBV2 and TRBJ2-1 for the parts outside the CDR3, the full variable domain is EPEVTQTPSHQVTQMGQEVILRCVPISNHLYFYWYRQILGQKVEFLVSFYNNEISEKSEIFDDQFSVERPDGSNFTLKIRSTKLEDSAMYFCASSELWMSSYNEQFFGPGTRLTVL.

The gene calls are TRBV6-5 and TRBJ1-5; D is possibly TRBD1 (5 bases). Germline V gene sequence: CDR1 MNHEY, CDR2 SVGAGI. CDR3 length: 12 residues. V was trimmed by 8 bases and J by 5 bases, leaving 10 bases between them. The CDR3 reads CASAQGDQPQHF. CDR3 nucleotide sequence: TGTGCCAGCGCCCAAGGGGATCAGCCCCAGCATTTT.

This clone showed up just once. This rearrangement joins TRBV28 to TRBJ2-1; the match to TRBD1 covers 9 bases. The CDR3 extends over 15 amino acids. The germline V gene encodes CDR1 MDHEN and CDR2 SYDVKM. Germline trimming cut 10 bases from V and 7 bases from J; bases unmatched to any gene: 14. The chain's CDR3 is CATVPDGQGRNEQFF. DNA of the CDR3: TGTGCCACCGTCCCGGATGGACAGGGGAGAAATGAGCAGTTCTTC.

As DNA, the CDR3 is TGTGCCAGCTCACCATCCACAGGGGTCACTGAAGCTTTCTTT. Translating it yields CASSPSTGVTEAFF. The J gene is TRBJ1-1, the V gene TRBV18; TRBD1 agrees at 7 bases. Germline V lookup: CDR1 KGHSH, CDR2 LQKENI. V shed 2 bases and J 4 bases; nucleotides not matched to a gene: 4. The CDR3 loop spans 14 amino acids.

This chain links TRBV28 with TRBJ1-2; no firm D call. CDR1 is MDHEN, CDR2 SYDVKM, per germline. The CDR3 contains 12 residues. Between the trimmed V and J ends, which lost 6 bases and 4 bases, there was a span of 9 bases. The chain's CDR3 is CASRRGSYGYTF. The DNA for the CDR3 is TGTGCCAGCAGACGGGGTTCCTATGGCTACACCTTC.

This clone was recorded a few times. A junction boundary mismatches the germline segment, possibly from a read error. This chain uses TRBV7-7 with TRBJ2-5; possibly TRBD2 for D (6 bases). The CDR3 runs to 16 residues. Germline V lookup: CDR1 SSHAT, CDR2 FNYEAQ (reference sequence). The CDR3 region has the DNA TGTGCTAGCAGCCCGGGGACTGCCCCAGGCGGGGAGACCCAGTACTTC. The encoded protein is CASSPGTAPGGETQYF.

The genes are TRBV29-1 and TRBJ2-1; 7 bases fit TRBD1. Per germline, CDR1 SQVTM and CDR2 ANQGSEA. This CDR3 has 14 residues. Losses at the gene ends were 4 bases for V and 7 bases for J; bases not matched to a gene: 10. The CDR3 DNA is TGCAGCGTTGGAAGGAAAGGGGGCTCGAATGAGCAGTTCTTC. This encodes CSVGRKGGSNEQFF.

The rearrangement joins TRBV6-5 to TRBJ1-2; weak D call: TRBD1 (6 bases). Trimming cost V 7 bases and J 2 bases, with 11 bases left between them. The germline CDR1 and CDR2 sequences are MNHEY and SVGAGI. The CDR3 is 13 amino acids. The CDR3 loop reads CASTKGGNYGYTF. The CDR3 nucleotides read TGTGCCAGCACCAAAGGGGGGAACTATGGCTACACCTTC.